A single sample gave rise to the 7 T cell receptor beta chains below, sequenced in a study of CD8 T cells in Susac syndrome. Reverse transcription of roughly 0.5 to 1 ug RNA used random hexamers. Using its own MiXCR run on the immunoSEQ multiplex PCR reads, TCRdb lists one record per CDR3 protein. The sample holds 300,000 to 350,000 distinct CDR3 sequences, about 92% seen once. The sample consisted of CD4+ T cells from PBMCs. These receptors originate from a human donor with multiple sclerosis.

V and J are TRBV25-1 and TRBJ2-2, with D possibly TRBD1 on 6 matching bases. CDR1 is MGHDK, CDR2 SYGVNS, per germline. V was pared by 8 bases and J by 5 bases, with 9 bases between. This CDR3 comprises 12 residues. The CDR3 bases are TGTGCCAGCTACCAGGGGACCGGGGAGCTGTTTTTT. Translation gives CASYQGTGELFF.

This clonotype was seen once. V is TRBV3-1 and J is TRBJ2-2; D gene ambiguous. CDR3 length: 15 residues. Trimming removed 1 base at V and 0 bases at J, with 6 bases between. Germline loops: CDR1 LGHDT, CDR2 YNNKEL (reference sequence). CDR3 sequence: CASSQVQANTGELFF. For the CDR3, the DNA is TGTGCCAGCAGCCAAGTTCAGGCGAACACCGGGGAGCTGTTTTTT.

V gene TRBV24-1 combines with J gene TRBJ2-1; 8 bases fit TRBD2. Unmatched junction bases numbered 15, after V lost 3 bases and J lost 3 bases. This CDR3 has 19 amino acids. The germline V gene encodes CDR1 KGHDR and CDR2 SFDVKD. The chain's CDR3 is CATSDHGGAPNIIYNEQFF. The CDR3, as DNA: TGTGCCACCAGTGATCACGGGGGGGCTCCTAATATTATCTACAATGAGCAGTTCTTC.

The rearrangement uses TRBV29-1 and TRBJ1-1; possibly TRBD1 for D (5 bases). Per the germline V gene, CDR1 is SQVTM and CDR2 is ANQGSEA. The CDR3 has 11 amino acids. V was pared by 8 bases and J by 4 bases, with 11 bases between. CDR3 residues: CSHGGGTEAFF. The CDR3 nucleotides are TGCAGCCACGGGGGGGGCACTGAAGCTTTCTTT.

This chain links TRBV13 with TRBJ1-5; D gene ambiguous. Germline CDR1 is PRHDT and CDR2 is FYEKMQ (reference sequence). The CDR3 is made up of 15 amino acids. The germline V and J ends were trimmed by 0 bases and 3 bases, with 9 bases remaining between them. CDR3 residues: CASSLGRRHNQPQHF. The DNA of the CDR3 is TGTGCCAGCAGCTTAGGACGACGACACAATCAGCCCCAGCATTTT.

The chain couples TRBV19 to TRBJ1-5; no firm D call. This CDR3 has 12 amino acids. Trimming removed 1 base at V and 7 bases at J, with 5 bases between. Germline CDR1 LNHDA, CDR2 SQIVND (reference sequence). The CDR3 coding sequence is TGTGCCAGTAGTATAGGTCGGCAGCCCCAGCATTTT. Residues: CASSIGRQPQHF. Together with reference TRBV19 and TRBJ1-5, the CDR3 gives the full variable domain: DGGITQSPKYLFRKEGQNVTLSCEQNLNHDAMYWYRQDPGQGLRLIYYSQIVNDFQKGDIAEGYSVSREKKESFPLTVTSAQKNPTAFYLCASSIGRQPQHFGDGTRLSIL.

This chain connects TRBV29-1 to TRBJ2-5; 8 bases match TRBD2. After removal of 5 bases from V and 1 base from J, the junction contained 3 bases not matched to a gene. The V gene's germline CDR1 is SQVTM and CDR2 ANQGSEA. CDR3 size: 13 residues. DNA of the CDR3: TGCAGCGTTCCCCTAGCGGGCCAAGAGACCCAGTACTTC. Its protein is CSVPLAGQETQYF.